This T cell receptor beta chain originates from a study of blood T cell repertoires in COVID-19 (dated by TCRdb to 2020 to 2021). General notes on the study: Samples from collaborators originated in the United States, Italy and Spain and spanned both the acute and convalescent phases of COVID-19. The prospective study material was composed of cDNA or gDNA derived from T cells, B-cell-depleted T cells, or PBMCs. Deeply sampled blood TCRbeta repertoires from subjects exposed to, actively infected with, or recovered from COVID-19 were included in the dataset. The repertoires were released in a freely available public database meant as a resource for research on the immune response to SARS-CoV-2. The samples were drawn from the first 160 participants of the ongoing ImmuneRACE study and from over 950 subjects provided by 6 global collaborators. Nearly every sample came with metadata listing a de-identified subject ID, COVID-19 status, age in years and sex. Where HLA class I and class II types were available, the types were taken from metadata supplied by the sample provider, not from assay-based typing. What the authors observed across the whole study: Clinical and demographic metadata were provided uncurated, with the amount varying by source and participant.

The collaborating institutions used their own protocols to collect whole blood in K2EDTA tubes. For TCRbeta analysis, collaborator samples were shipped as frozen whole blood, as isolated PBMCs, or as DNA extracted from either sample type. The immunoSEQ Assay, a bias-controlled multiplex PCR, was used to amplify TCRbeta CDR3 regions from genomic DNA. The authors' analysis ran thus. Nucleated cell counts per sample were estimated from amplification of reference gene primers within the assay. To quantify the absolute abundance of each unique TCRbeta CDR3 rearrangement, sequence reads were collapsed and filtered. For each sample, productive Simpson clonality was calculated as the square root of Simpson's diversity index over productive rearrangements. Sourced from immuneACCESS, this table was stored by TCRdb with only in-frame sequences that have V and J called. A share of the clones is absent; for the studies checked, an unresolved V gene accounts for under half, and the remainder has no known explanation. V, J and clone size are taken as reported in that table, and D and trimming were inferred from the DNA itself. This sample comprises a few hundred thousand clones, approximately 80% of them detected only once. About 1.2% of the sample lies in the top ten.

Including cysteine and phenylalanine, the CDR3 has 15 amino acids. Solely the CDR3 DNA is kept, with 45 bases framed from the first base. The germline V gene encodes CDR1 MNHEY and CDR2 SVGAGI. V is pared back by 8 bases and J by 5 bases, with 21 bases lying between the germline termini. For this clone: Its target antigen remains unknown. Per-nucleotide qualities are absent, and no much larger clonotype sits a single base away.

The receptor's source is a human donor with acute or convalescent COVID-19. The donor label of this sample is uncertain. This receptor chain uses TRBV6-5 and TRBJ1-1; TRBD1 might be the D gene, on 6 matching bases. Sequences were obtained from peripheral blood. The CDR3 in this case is CASLDRGGARTEAFF. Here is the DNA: TGTGCCAGCCTGGATAGAGGGGGGGCGCGGACTGAAGCTTTCTTT.